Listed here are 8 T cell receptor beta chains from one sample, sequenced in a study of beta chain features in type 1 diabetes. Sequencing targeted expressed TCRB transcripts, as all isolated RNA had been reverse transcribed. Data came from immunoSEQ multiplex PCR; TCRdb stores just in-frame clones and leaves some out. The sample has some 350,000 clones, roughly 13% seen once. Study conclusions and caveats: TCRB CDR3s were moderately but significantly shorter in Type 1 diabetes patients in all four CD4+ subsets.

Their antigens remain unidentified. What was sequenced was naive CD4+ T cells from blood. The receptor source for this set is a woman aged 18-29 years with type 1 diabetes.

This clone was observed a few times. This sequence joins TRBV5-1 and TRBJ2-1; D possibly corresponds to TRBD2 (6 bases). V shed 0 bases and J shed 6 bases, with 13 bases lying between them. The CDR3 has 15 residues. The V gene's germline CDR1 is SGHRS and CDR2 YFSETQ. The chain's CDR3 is CASSLEASVGNEQFF. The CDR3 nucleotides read TGCGCCAGCAGCTTGGAGGCTAGCGTGGGCAATGAGCAGTTCTTC.

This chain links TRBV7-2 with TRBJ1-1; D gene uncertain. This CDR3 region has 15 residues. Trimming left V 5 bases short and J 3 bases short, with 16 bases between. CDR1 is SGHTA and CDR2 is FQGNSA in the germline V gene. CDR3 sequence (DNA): TGTGCCAGCAGCCCGGACCGCCTGGAGGACACTGAAGCTTTCTTT. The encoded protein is CASSPDRLEDTEAFF.

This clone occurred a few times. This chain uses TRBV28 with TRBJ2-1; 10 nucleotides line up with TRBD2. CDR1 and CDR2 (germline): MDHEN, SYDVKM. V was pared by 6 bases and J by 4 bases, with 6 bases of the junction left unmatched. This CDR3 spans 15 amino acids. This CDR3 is CASRPLAGAYNEQFF. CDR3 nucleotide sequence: TGTGCCAGCAGGCCCCTAGCGGGAGCTTACAATGAGCAGTTCTTC.

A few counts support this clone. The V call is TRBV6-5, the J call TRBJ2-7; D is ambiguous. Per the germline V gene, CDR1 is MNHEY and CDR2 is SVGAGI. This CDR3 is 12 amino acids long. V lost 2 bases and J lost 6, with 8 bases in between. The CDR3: CASSYGPSEQYV. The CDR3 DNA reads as TGTGCCAGCAGTTACGGCCCTAGCGAGCAGTACGTC.

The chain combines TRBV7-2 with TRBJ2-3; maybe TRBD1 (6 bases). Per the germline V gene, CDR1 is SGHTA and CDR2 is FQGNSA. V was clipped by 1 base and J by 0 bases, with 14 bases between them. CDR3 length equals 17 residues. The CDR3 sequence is CASSLGPQGPSTDTQYF. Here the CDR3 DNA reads TGTGCCAGCAGCTTAGGCCCACAGGGACCGAGCACAGATACGCAGTATTTT.

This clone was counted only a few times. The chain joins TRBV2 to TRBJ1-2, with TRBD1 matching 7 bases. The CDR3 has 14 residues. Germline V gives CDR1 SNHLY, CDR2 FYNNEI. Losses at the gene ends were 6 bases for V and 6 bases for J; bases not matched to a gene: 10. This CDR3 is CASSNYRGGDGYTF. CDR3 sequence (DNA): TGTGCCAGCAGCAATTACAGGGGCGGGGATGGCTACACCTTC.

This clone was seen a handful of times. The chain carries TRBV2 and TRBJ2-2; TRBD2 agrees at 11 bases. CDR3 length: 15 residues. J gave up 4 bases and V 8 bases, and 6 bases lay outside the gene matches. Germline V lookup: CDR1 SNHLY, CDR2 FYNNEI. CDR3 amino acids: CASGSGRGSTGELFF. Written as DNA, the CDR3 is TGTGCCAGCGGTAGCGGGAGGGGCTCCACCGGGGAGCTGTTTTTT.

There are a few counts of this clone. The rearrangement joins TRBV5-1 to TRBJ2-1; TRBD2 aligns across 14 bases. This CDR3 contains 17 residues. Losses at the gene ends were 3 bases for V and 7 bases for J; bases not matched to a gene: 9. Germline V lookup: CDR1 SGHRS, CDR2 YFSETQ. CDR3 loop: CASSWTGTSGSMNEQFF. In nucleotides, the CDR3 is TGCGCCAGCAGCTGGACCGGGACTAGCGGGAGTATGAATGAGCAGTTCTTC.